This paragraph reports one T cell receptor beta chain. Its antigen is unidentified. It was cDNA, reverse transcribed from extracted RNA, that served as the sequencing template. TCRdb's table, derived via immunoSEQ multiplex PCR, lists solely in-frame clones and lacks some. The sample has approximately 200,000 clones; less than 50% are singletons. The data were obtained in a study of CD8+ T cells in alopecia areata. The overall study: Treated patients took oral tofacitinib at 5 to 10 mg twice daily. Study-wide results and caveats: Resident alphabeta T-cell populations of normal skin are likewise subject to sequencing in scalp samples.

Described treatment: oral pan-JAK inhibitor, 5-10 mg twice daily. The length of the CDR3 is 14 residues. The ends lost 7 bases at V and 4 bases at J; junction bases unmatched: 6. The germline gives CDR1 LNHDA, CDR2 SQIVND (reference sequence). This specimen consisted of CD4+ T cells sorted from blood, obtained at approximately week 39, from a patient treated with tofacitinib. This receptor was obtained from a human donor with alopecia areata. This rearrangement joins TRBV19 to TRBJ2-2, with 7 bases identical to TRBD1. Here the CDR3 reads CASNGDRSTGELFF. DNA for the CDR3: TGTGCCAGTAACGGGGACAGAAGCACCGGGGAGCTGTTTTTT.